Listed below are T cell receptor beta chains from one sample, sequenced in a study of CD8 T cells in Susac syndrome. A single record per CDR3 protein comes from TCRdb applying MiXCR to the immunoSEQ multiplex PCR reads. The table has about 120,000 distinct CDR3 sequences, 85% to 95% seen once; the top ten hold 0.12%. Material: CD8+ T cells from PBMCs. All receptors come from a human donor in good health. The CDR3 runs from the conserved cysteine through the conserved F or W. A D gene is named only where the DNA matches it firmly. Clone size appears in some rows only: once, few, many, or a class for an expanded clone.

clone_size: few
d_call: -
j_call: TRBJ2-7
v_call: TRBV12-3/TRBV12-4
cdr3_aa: CASSFGGPGSEQYF
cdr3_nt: TGTGCCAGCAGTTTCGGGGGCCCTGGTTCCGAGCAGTACTTC

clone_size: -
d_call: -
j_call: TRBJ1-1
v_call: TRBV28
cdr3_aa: CASSFVQGLSEAFF
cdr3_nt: TGTGCCAGCAGTTTCGTACAAGGGTTGTCGGAAGCTTTCTTT

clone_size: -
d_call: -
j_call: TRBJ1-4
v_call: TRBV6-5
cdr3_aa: CASSGSEKLFF
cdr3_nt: TGTGCCAGCAGTGGTAGCGAAAAACTGTTTTTT

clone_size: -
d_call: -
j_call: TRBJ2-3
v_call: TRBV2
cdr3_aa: CASKGVTQYF
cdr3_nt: TGTGCCAGCAAAGGCGTCACGCAGTATTTT

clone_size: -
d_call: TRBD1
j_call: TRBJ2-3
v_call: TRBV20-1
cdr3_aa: CSARDPGQGWGNTQYF
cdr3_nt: TGCAGTGCTAGAGATCCGGGACAGGGGTGGGGGAATACGCAGTATTTT

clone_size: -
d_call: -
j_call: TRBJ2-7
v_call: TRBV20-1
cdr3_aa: CSANPRTDSYYEQYF
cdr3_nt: TGCAGTGCTAACCCGAGGACAGATAGCTACTACGAGCAGTACTTC

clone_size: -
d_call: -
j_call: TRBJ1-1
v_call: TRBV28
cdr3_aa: CASRKEGATEAFF
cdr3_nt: TGTGCCAGCAGGAAGGAAGGGGCCACTGAAGCTTTCTTT

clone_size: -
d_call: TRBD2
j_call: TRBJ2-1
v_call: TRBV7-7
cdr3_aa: CASSSQMTSGYNEQFF
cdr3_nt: TGTGCCAGCAGCTCACAAATGACTAGCGGATACAATGAGCAGTTCTTC

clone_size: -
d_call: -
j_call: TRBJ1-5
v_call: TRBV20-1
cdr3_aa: CSARAGTGGQPQHF
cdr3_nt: TGCAGTGCTAGAGCTGGAACGGGGGGTCAGCCCCAGCATTTT

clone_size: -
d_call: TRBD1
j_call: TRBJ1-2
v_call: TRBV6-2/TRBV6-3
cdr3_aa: CASDGTAANYGYTF
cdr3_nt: TGTGCCAGCGACGGGACAGCCGCTAACTATGGCTACACCTTC

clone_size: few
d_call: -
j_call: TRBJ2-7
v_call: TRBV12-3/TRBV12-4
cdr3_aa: CASSGRRDGEQYF
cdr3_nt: TGTGCCAGCAGTGGACGCAGGGACGGCGAGCAGTACTTC

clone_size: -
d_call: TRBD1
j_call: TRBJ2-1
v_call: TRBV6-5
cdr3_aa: CASSSPKGQGNHNEQFF
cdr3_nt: TGTGCCAGCAGTTCCCCCAAAGGACAGGGGAACCACAATGAGCAGTTCTTC

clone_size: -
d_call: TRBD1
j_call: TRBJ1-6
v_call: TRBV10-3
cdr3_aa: CAISETLPGQGGSPLHF
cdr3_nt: TGTGCCATCAGTGAAACACTTCCGGGACAGGGAGGTTCACCCCTCCACTTT

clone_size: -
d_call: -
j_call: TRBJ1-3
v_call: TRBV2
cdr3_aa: CAEIVGRSSGNTIYF
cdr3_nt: TGTGCCGAAATTGTCGGCAGAAGCTCTGGAAACACCATATATTTT

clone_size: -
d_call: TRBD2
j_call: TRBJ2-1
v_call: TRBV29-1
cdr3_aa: CSVVAGGSYNEQFF
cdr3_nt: TGCAGCGTTGTGGCGGGAGGCTCCTACAATGAGCAGTTCTTC

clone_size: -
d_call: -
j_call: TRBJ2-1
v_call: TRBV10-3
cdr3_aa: CAISESAGEQFF
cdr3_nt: TGTGCCATCAGTGAGTCGGCTGGTGAGCAGTTCTTC

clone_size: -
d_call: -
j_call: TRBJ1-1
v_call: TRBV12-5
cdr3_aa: CASGLLGNTEAFF
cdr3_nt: TGTGCTAGCGGACTGCTGGGGAACACTGAAGCTTTCTTT

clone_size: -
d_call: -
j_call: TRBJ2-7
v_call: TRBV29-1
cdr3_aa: CSANRADEQYF
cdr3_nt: TGCAGCGCGAACAGGGCCGACGAGCAGTACTTC

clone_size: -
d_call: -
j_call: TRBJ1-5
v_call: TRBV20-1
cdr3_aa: CSASPRTGLRNQPQHF
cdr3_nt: TGCAGTGCTAGCCCCAGAACAGGGCTTAGGAATCAGCCCCAGCATTTT

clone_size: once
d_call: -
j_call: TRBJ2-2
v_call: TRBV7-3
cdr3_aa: CASSLFPGTGELFF
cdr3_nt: TGTGCCAGCAGCTTATTCCCGGGAACCGGGGAGCTGTTTTTT

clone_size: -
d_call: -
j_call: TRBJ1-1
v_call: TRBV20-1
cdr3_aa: CSASGYRGSDTEAFF
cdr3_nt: TGCAGTGCTAGCGGTTATAGGGGGTCGGACACTGAAGCTTTCTTT

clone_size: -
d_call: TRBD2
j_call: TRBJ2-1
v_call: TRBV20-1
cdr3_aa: CSARDPLVAGYSYNEQFF
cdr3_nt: TGCAGTGCTAGAGATCCATTGGTAGCGGGTTACTCCTACAATGAGCAGTTCTTC

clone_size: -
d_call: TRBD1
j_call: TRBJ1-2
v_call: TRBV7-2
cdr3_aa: CASSQRDRRYGYTF
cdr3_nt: TGTGCCAGCAGCCAAAGGGACAGGCGCTATGGCTACACCTTC

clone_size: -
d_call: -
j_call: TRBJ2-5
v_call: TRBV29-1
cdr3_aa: CSVDVGEGTQYF
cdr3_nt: TGCAGCGTTGATGTGGGGGAAGGGACCCAGTACTTC

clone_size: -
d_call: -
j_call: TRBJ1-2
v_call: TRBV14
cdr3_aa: CASSQAIRYGYTF
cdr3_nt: TGTGCCAGCAGCCAAGCAATACGATATGGCTACACCTTC

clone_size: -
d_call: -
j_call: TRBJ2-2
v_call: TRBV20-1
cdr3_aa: CSARDSGSGTGELFF
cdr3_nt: TGCAGTGCTAGAGATTCGGGCAGTGGGACCGGGGAGCTGTTTTTT

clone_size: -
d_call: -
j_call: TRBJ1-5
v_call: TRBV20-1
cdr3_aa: CSAQGSSNQPQHF
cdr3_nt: TGCAGTGCTCAAGGGAGTAGCAATCAGCCCCAGCATTTT

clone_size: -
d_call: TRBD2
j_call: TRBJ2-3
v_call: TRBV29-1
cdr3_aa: CSKQPGSPSGGEGVDTQYF
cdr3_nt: TGCAGCAAACAACCCGGCTCCCCTAGCGGGGGGGAAGGGGTAGATACGCAGTATTTT

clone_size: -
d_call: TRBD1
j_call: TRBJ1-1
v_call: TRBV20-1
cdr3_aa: CSAGIDRVRAEAFF
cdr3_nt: TGCAGTGCTGGGATAGACAGGGTTAGGGCTGAAGCTTTCTTT

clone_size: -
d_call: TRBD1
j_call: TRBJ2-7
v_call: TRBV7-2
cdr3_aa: CASSLEQGYEQYF
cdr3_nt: TGTGCCAGCAGCTTAGAACAGGGGTACGAGCAGTACTTC

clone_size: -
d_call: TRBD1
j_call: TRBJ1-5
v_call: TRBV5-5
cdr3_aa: CASRPGQGDNQPQHF
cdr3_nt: TGTGCCAGCAGACCGGGACAGGGGGACAATCAGCCCCAGCATTTT

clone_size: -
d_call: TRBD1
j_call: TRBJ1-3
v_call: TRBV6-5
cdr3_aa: CASSRDRGPGNTIYF
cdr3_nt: TGTGCCAGCAGCCGAGACAGGGGGCCTGGAAACACCATATATTTT

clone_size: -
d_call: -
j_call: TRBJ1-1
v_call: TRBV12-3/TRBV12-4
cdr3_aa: CAVRAANADAFF
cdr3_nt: TGTGCTGTAAGGGCAGCGAATGCTGATGCTTTCTTT

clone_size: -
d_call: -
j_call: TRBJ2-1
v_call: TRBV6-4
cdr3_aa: CASSVEGNPYNEQFF
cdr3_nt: TGTGCCAGCAGCGTAGAAGGGAACCCCTACAATGAGCAGTTCTTC

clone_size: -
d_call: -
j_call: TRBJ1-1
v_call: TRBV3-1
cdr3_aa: CASSWGGTEAFF
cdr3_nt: TGTGCCAGCAGTTGGGGGGGGACTGAAGCTTTCTTT

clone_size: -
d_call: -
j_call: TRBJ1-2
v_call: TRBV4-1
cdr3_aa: CASSQGQLYGYTF
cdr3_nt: TGCGCCAGCAGCCAAGGACAGCTGTATGGCTACACCTTC

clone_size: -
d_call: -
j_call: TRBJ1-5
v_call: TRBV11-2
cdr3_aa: CASSLDQERWQPQHF
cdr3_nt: TGTGCCAGCAGCTTAGATCAAGAGAGATGGCAGCCCCAGCATTTT

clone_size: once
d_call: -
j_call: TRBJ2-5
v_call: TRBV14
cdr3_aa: CASSQDWGRKETQYF
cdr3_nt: TGTGCCAGCAGCCAAGATTGGGGCAGAAAAGAGACCCAGTACTTC

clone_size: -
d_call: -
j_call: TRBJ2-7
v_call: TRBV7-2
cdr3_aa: CASSLAATDPYEQYF
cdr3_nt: TGTGCCAGCAGCTTAGCGGCGACAGACCCCTACGAGCAGTACTTC

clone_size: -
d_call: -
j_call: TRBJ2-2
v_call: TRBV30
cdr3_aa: CAWITGAGSNTGELFF
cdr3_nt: TGTGCCTGGATCACCGGGGCGGGGTCGAACACCGGGGAGCTGTTTTTT

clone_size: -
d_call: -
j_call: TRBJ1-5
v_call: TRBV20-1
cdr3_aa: CSARDLVSGGYSNQPQHF
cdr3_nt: TGCAGTGCTAGAGATCTGGTTAGCGGTGGATATAGCAATCAGCCCCAGCATTTT